Listed below are T cell receptor beta chains from one sample, sequenced in a study of blood T cells in healthy people across ages. TCRdb re-called the 5' RACE reads with MiXCR, one entry per CDR3 protein. The repertoire holds 1.5 million to 2 million distinct CDR3 sequences, around half seen once, with around 2.1% in the top ten. The sequenced sample was blood. Receptors were obtained from a woman aged 40 to 50 in good health. Each CDR3 is given with its conserved first and last residue. A D gene is named only where the DNA matches it firmly. Size values are once, few and many counts, or a class for expanded clones, and some rows have none.

d_gene	v_gene	abundance	j_gene	CDR3nt	CDR3aa
.	TRBV24-1	.	TRBJ1-2	TGTGCCACCAGTGACTGGACGGACTATGGCTACACCTTC	CATSDWTDYGYTF
.	TRBV10-3	.	TRBJ1-2	TGTGCCATCAGGGGGGGGGGCCCGAGCGCTAACTATGGCTACACCTTC	CAIRGGGPSANYGYTF
.	TRBV6-2/TRBV6-3	.	TRBJ1-1	TGTGCCAGCAGTGTCCAGGGCGCCGCGACTGAAGCTTTCTTT	CASSVQGAATEAFF
.	TRBV4-3	few	TRBJ2-5	TGCGCCAGCAGCCAAGCCCGTCGGGTTGCGACAGGAGAGACCCAGTACTTC	CASSQARRVATGETQYF
TRBD2	TRBV20-1	few	TRBJ2-1	TGCAGTGCTAGTTTCCAGCGGGGGGGCCAGGGGAATGAGCAGTTCTTC	CSASFQRGGQGNEQFF
.	TRBV10-3	.	TRBJ2-3	TGTGCCATCAGTGTTAGCGGACCGTCAGATACGCAGTATTTT	CAISVSGPSDTQYF
.	TRBV6-5	.	TRBJ2-4	TGTGCCAGCAGTTGGGACTCGGAGCAGTACTTC	CASSWDSEQYF
.	TRBV7-2	.	TRBJ2-5	TGTGCCAGCAGCTCCGGTATTCGCCTGCAAGAGACCCAGTACTTC	CASSSGIRLQETQYF
TRBD1	TRBV4-3	.	TRBJ2-3	TGCGCCAGCAGCCAAGAAGGCAGGGGGCGGGTAGATACGCAGTATTTT	CASSQEGRGRVDTQYF
TRBD1	TRBV7-2	few	TRBJ2-3	TGTGCCAGCAGTACGACAGGGGGCACAGATACGCAGTATTTT	CASSTTGGTDTQYF
TRBD2	TRBV12-3/TRBV12-4	.	TRBJ2-7	TGTGCCAGCAGCCCCCGTCGGGGGGTGACCTACGAGCAGTACTTC	CASSPRRGVTYEQYF
.	TRBV6-1	.	TRBJ2-3	TGTGCCAGCAGGGACTCAGGGGATTCAACGCAGTATTTT	CASRDSGDSTQYF
TRBD2	TRBV7-2	few	TRBJ2-5	TGTGCCAGCAGCTTAACCGCACTAGCGCAAGAGACCCAGTACTTC	CASSLTALAQETQYF
.	TRBV7-7	few	TRBJ2-5	TGTGCTAGCAGCCCCATGGGCCAGGGGCAAGAGACCCAGTACTTC	CASSPMGQGQETQYF
.	TRBV4-1	.	TRBJ1-1	TGCGCCAGCAGCCATAGCAGCCACACTGAAGCTTTCTTT	CASSHSSHTEAFF
TRBD2	TRBV7-8	.	TRBJ2-7	TGTGCCAGCAGCTTAGCAGCGGGGGAGTGGTACGAGCAGTACTTC	CASSLAAGEWYEQYF
TRBD1	TRBV29-1	.	TRBJ1-2	TGCAGCACACGCCCCGACAGGGGGAACTATGGCTACACCTTC	CSTRPDRGNYGYTF
TRBD1	TRBV19	.	TRBJ2-6	TGTGCCACCGGGACAGGCTTACCTGGGGCCAACGTCCTGACTTTC	CATGTGLPGANVLTF
TRBD1	TRBV4-1	few	TRBJ2-7	TGCGCCAGCAGCCAAACCGACAGGGGGCCCTACGAGCAGTACTTC	CASSQTDRGPYEQYF
.	TRBV7-2	.	TRBJ2-1	TGTGCCAGCAGCCCCTCCAGGGGTAATTACAATGAGCAGTTCTTC	CASSPSRGNYNEQFF
TRBD1	TRBV6-5	.	TRBJ2-3	TGTGCCAGCAGTTTCACAGGGGGTGTTACGCAGTATTTT	CASSFTGGVTQYF
TRBD1	TRBV19	.	TRBJ2-1	TGTGCCAGTAGTATATCGGACAGGGGGCTGTACAATGAGCAGTTCTTC	CASSISDRGLYNEQFF
.	TRBV20-1	few	TRBJ2-7	TGCAGTGCCCTCACATTCTCCTACGAGCAGTACTTC	CSALTFSYEQYF
TRBD2	TRBV5-1	few	TRBJ2-1	TGCGCCAGCAGCTTGGTTGTAGGGGTACTAGCGGGGGTGAACAATGAGCAGTTCTTC	CASSLVVGVLAGVNNEQFF
TRBD1	TRBV7-9	.	TRBJ1-3	TGTGCCAGCAGCGGAGACAGGGACTCTGGAAACACCATATATTTT	CASSGDRDSGNTIYF
.	TRBV4-3	.	TRBJ1-4	TGCGCCAGCAGCCAAGATGGGAGGGTCGGCAAACTGTTTTTT	CASSQDGRVGKLFF
.	TRBV27	few	TRBJ1-2	TGTGCCAGCAGTAACCAGGGGATCGGCTATGGCTACACCTTC	CASSNQGIGYGYTF
TRBD1	TRBV20-1	.	TRBJ1-1	TGCAGTGCTTTCCAGGGGGCCCTAAATGAAGCTTTCTTT	CSAFQGALNEAFF
.	TRBV6-5	.	TRBJ1-2	TGTGCCAGCAGAAGCCGACAGCTTAACTATGGCTACACCTTC	CASRSRQLNYGYTF
.	TRBV12-3/TRBV12-4	few	TRBJ2-7	TGTGCCAGCAGTTCGGGACCTCCTTTCGAGCAGTACTTC	CASSSGPPFEQYF
.	TRBV6-5	.	TRBJ2-7	TGTGCCAGCAGGTACTCGGGGGCCTACGAGCAGTACTTC	CASRYSGAYEQYF
TRBD1	TRBV12-3/TRBV12-4	.	TRBJ2-3	TGTGCCAGCAGTCCCGGCTGGACAGGTCTTAGCACAGATACGCAGTATTTT	CASSPGWTGLSTDTQYF
.	TRBV5-6	.	TRBJ1-2	TGTGCCAGCAGCTTGGGGGGGATTCCCTATGGCTACACCTTC	CASSLGGIPYGYTF
TRBD2	TRBV25-1	.	TRBJ2-3	TGTGCCAGCAGTGAAGCCCTCCTAGCGGGGGGATCGGATACGCAGTATTTT	CASSEALLAGGSDTQYF
TRBD2	TRBV3-1	.	TRBJ2-3	TGTGCCAGCAGCCATTATTATACCGGGACTAGCGGGGGGAGGAATACGCAGTATTTT	CASSHYYTGTSGGRNTQYF
.	TRBV27	once	TRBJ2-1	TGTGCCAGCAGTTTATCGATCGCTAATGAGCAGTTCTTC	CASSLSIANEQFF
.	TRBV6-2/TRBV6-3	.	TRBJ1-5	TGTGCCAGCAGCCGCCACTCGAAAGATAGCAATCAGCCCCAGCATTTT	CASSRHSKDSNQPQHF
.	TRBV7-2	few	TRBJ2-5	TGTGCCAGCAGCTTAAGGTCTCCCGGGACCCAGTACTTC	CASSLRSPGTQYF
.	TRBV20-1	.	TRBJ1-5	TGCAGTGCTAGTGTTATTGTGGGGGCCAATCAGCCCCAGCATTTT	CSASVIVGANQPQHF
.	TRBV6-2/TRBV6-3	.	TRBJ1-5	TGTGCCAGCAGTACTGAGGGGTATCAGCCCCAGCATTTT	CASSTEGYQPQHF
.	TRBV5-1	few	TRBJ2-5	TGCGCCAGCAGATTTGTCCAAGAGACCCAGTACTTC	CASRFVQETQYF
TRBD1	TRBV7-9	.	TRBJ1-2	TGTGCCAGCAGCTCCGGGACAGGGATACTTTCTATGGGCTACACCTTC	CASSSGTGILSMGYTF
.	TRBV2	.	TRBJ2-7	TGTGCCAGCATCGGGACTGGTTACGAGCAGTACTTC	CASIGTGYEQYF